Detailed here is one TCR beta chain. This clonotype is assessed as large (0.1 to 1%). Its antigen remains unidentified. The input lacks base qualities; no much larger clone sits a single base away. Ficoll-Paque density gradient centrifugation was used to isolate PBMCs. Inclusive of the bounding cysteine and phenylalanine, the CDR3 is 19 residues long. The sequence is cut down to CDR3 DNA, 57 bases in frame from base 1. V is pruned by 1 base and J by 2 bases, leaving 12 bases of the junction without a gene match. CDR1 and CDR2 are read off the germline V gene as SGHDT and YYEEEE. Instrument on record: Illumina NovaSeq 6000. TCRalpha and TCRbeta cDNA libraries were built by 5'RACE with constant-segment primers, adding sample barcodes and unique molecular identifiers. RNA was extracted from every sample with Trizol reagent. Library amplification was performed in two PCR steps, and a second sample barcode and Illumina TruSeq adapters were introduced in the second step. Sequencing of the libraries was done on an Illumina NovaSeq, producing 2 x 150 bp paired-end reads. In the paper's pipeline: Demultiplexing of reads and collapsing into UMI-guided consensus sequences were performed with migec v1.2.7. Using mixcr v2.1.11, UMI consensuses were aligned to TRA and TRB V and J templates and then assembled into clonotypes. A clonotype was counted as expanded or contracted only when both edgeR and NoisET called the clonotype significant, with the noise models trained on biological replicates. For edgeR calls, a false discovery rate-adjusted p below 0.01 and a log2 fold-change threshold of 1 were applied. As an exploratory analysis of dynamics, PCA with hierarchical clustering was applied to max-normalized trajectories of the 1000 most abundant clonotypes. Separately sequenced CD4+ and CD8+ repertoires were used to assign the CD4 or CD8 phenotype of responding clones. TCRdb took the public reads, trimmed them with fastp at Q25, ran MiXCR for clone calling and kept in-frame beta chains. When rows share a CDR3 protein, they turn into one entry using the most common DNA and genes. The V and J calls follow TCRdb's processing rather than the paper's. This sample gives 250,000 to 400,000 distinct CDR3 sequences in total; approximately 14% of them show up just once. Around 20% of the sample rests with the top ten.

The data stem from a study of T-cell memory formation after mild COVID-19 (dated by TCRdb to the early 2020s). For the study in its entirety: Most TCR sequence clusters were specific to one of the two donors. Longitudinal TCRalpha and TCRbeta repertoire sequencing tracked T-cell clones expanding and contracting after mild COVID-19 in two donors. The cohort comprised two young, previously healthy adult volunteers, one female and one male.

Results and caveats for the whole study, not just this receptor: Only a couple of mild cases were covered by the study, and larger cohorts that include severe cases with pre-infection samples were considered necessary. Clones contracting from day 15 to 85 had balanced CD4/CD8 phenotypes, while a second wave expanding from day 15 to 37 was biased towards CD4+. Contracting CD4+ clones were found mainly in CM and EM memory subsets, while CD8+ clones were enriched in EMRA. SARS-CoV-2 specificity was not confirmed for the second-wave clones peaking on day 37. Some responding clones were detected in pre-infection memory, which suggested that pre-existing cross-reactive memory T cells had joined the SARS-CoV-2 response.

The rearrangement combines TRBV5-6 with TRBJ1-4; the central 9 bases match TRBD1. The receptor was derived from a man aged 18 to 30 who had mild COVID-19 (a few samples of this study predate the infection). The sample titles of this study are shuffled in the database, so cell type and time point are left out; the donor was told from shared clones. Material for sequencing was PBMCs or a T cell subset sorted from them (not recorded which). The CDR3 in this case is CASSLQGQGLFGTNEKLFF. The sequenced DNA: TGTGCCAGCAGCTTGCAAGGACAGGGGCTCTTCGGCACTAATGAAAAACTGTTTTTT.